This TCR beta chain was sequenced during a study of T cell repertoires in breast cancer. Study-level information: Samples averaged about 500,000 sequences and around 10 reads per cell. Points from the study as a whole: Tumor-involved sentinel lymph nodes shared about fourfold more TCRs with matched tumors than tumor-free nodes (7.7% versus 2%).

The CDR3 runs 14 residues. CDR1 is MNHNY, CDR2 SVGAGI, per germline (reference sequence). Unpaired genes were suppressed by blocking oligonucleotides during a second nested PCR. TCRdb itself ran the emulsion pairing reads through MiXCR, one entry per CDR3 protein. The profile shows some 400 distinct CDR3 sequences, around 52% of them singletons. A note on this clonotype: No antigen is known for it. Germline and junction disagree at one end, which may indicate a read error.

Primers covering all TCR V genes were used in emulsion RT-PCR on CD8+ T cells. The chain is built from TRBV6-6 and TRBJ2-1, with 8 bases identical to TRBD2. Sequenced sample: CD8+ T cells. This clonotype was sampled from a pool of human donors with breast cancer or a healthy control (not recorded which). The CDR3 is CASNGRARNNEQLF. Written as DNA, the CDR3 is TGTGCCAGCAACGGGAGGGCCAGGAACAATGAGCAGCTCTTC.